The 19 T cell receptor beta chains given below trace back to one sample, sequenced in a study of CD8+ T cells in alopecia areata. As the sequencing template, cDNA was produced by extracting RNA and reverse transcribing it. Repertoires were generated with immunoSEQ multiplex PCR, while TCRdb's copy carries only in-frame clones and drops some. The data show around 140,000 clones, roughly 50% seen once. Sequenced here: CD4+ T cells sorted from blood, sampled at week 0. All receptors derive from a human donor with alopecia areata.

In this sample, this clone turned up a few times. At one of its ends the junction is not consistent with the germline gene, which may arise from a read error. The chain couples TRBV11-2 to TRBJ2-5, with D possibly matching TRBD2 (5 bases). Germline CDR1 reads SGHAT; CDR2 reads FQNNGV. The CDR3 is 14 residues long. The CDR3: CASTLEGFQETQYF. CDR3 DNA sequence: TGTGCCAGCACCTTAGAGGGATTCCAAGAGACCCAGTACTTC.

The rearrangement links TRBV18 to TRBJ2-6; D uncertain. V lost 1 base, J lost 5 bases, and 3 bases lay in between. The CDR3 is 13 amino acids. Germline assignment: CDR1 KGHSH and CDR2 LQKENI. The CDR3 DNA reads as TGTGCCAGCTCACCACAGCGGGCCAACGTCCTGACTTTC. Translated: CASSPQRANVLTF. The variable domain in full, with the rest retrieved from reference TRBV18 and TRBJ2-6, is NAGVMQNPRHLVRRRGQEARLRCSPMKGHSHVYWYRQLPEEGLKFMVYLQKENIIDESGMPKERFSAEFPKEGPSILRIQQVVRGDSAAYFCASSPQRANVLTFGAGSRLTVL.

The chain links TRBV25-1 to TRBJ1-1; D is possibly TRBD1 (6 bases). This CDR3 spans 14 amino acids. Between the trimmed V and J ends, which lost 7 bases and 1 base, there was a span of 13 bases. The germline V gene has CDR1 MGHDK and CDR2 SYGVNS. Here the CDR3 DNA reads TGTGCCAGCAAAGAGGACAGTTCGAACACTGAAGCTTTCTTT. It codes for CASKEDSSNTEAFF. Together with reference TRBV25-1 and TRBJ1-1, the CDR3 gives the full variable domain: EADIYQTPRYLVIGTGKKITLECSQTMGHDKMYWYQQDPGMELHLIHYSYGVNSTEKGDLSSESTVSRIRTEHFPLTLESARPSHTSQYLCASKEDSSNTEAFFGQGTRLTVV.

The chain carries TRBV2 and TRBJ2-3; D gene unclear. The CDR3 has 13 residues. Trimming pared 3 bases from V and 2 bases from J, leaving 6 bases between. Germline V gives CDR1 SNHLY, CDR2 FYNNEI. This CDR3 reads CASSEELTDTQYF. The CDR3 DNA reads as TGTGCCAGCAGTGAGGAACTCACAGATACGCAGTATTTT.

The gene calls are TRBV29-1 and TRBJ2-5; D perhaps matches TRBD2 (5 bases). The CDR3 runs 13 residues. Trimming removed 4 bases at V and 7 bases at J, with 16 bases between. Per the germline V gene, CDR1 is SQVTM and CDR2 is ANQGSEA. The CDR3 loop is CSVGKEASWTQYF. CDR3 coding DNA: TGCAGCGTTGGGAAGGAAGCTAGCTGGACCCAGTACTTC.

The rearrangement uses TRBV25-1 and TRBJ1-2, with D perhaps TRBD1 (6 bases). The CDR3 loop spans 15 amino acids. The V and J ends lost 3 bases and 7 bases respectively, with 18 bases between them. Germline loops: CDR1 MGHDK, CDR2 SYGVNS. The CDR3: CASSETLGGESGYTF. In DNA form, the CDR3 reads TGTGCCAGCAGTGAGACCCTAGGGGGAGAGAGTGGCTACACCTTC.

The chain recombines TRBV13 with TRBJ2-7; TRBD1 matches at 8 bases. Looked up from germline, CDR1 is PRHDT and CDR2 is FYEKMQ (reference sequence). This CDR3 is built from 15 residues. V lost 0 bases to trimming and J lost 1 base; unmatched junction nucleotides: 2. In DNA, the CDR3 is TGTGCCAGCAGCTTAGGCCGACAGGGGTCCTACGAGCAGTACTTC. Translation: CASSLGRQGSYEQYF.

CDR3 nucleotides: TGTGCCAGCAGCCTTAACGGGCAGGTCACAGATACGCAGTATTTT. Translated, it gives CASSLNGQVTDTQYF. The V gene is TRBV7-2, the J gene TRBJ2-3; D gene unclear. Trimming stripped 5 bases from V and 2 bases from J, with 14 bases between. The CDR3 has 15 amino acids. Germline assignment: CDR1 SGHTA and CDR2 FQGNSA.

This sequence joins TRBV18 and TRBJ1-1; the D is unclear. The CDR3 spans 16 residues. Germline CDR1 KGHSH, CDR2 LQKENI. Between the trimmed V and J ends, which lost 6 bases and 3 bases, there was a span of 20 bases. CDR3 sequence reads: CASSPYLGGKDTEAFF. The CDR3 DNA reads TGTGCCAGCTCTCCCTATCTGGGAGGGAAGGACACTGAAGCTTTCTTT. The complete variable domain, with remaining parts taken from reference TRBV18 and TRBJ1-1, reads NAGVMQNPRHLVRRRGQEARLRCSPMKGHSHVYWYRQLPEEGLKFMVYLQKENIIDESGMPKERFSAEFPKEGPSILRIQQVVRGDSAAYFCASSPYLGGKDTEAFFGQGTRLTVV.

The chain's CDR3 is CSVDSQGRTELGYTF. In DNA form, the CDR3 reads TGCAGCGTGGATAGCCAGGGGAGGACAGAGTTGGGCTACACCTTC. The V gene is TRBV29-1, the J gene TRBJ1-2, with D possibly being TRBD1 (6 bases). This CDR3 is built from 15 residues. The germline gives CDR1 SQVTM, CDR2 ANQGSEA. V was pared by 6 bases and J by 8 bases, with 25 bases between.

The chain employs TRBV2 and TRBJ1-2; D unresolved. The CDR3 sequence is 12 residues long. Trimming removed 3 bases at V and 4 bases at J, with 6 bases between. In germline, CDR1 is SNHLY, CDR2 FYNNEI. CDR3 region: CASSERPYGYTF. The CDR3 bases are TGTGCCAGCAGTGAGAGGCCCTATGGCTACACCTTC.

CDR3: CAIRPGTSGYEQYF. In DNA, the CDR3 is TGTGCCATCAGACCCGGGACTAGCGGTTACGAGCAGTACTTC. The chain links TRBV10-3 to TRBJ2-7; 11 bases are a match to TRBD2. The CDR3 runs to 14 residues. CDR1 is ENHRY, CDR2 SYGVKD, per germline. V lost 6 bases, J lost 4 bases, and 5 bases stayed unmatched.

This clone occurred once. The chain carries TRBV29-1 and TRBJ1-1, with D possibly TRBD1 on 5 matching bases. The CDR3 covers 15 residues. V lost 0 bases and J lost 1, with 12 bases in between. Germline loops: CDR1 SQVTM, CDR2 ANQGSEA. The CDR3 is CSVEDPLGPNTEAFF. The CDR3 DNA sequence: TGCAGCGTTGAAGATCCTTTGGGGCCGAACACTGAAGCTTTCTTT.

The V and J genes are TRBV4-3 and TRBJ2-2; D ambiguous. Germline-derived CDR1 and CDR2 are LGHNA and YSLEER. Trimming shortened V by 2 bases and J by 0 bases, and 7 bases separated the two germline ends. The CDR3 runs 15 residues. The CDR3: CASSQNPANTGELFF. The CDR3 DNA reads TGCGCCAGCAGCCAAAACCCCGCGAACACCGGGGAGCTGTTTTTT.

V gene TRBV6-5 combines with J gene TRBJ2-3; possible D gene TRBD1, 6 bases. Germline V gene sequence: CDR1 MNHEY, CDR2 SVGAGI. Deletions cut 8 bases from V and 5 bases from J, with 11 bases between. CDR3 length equals 12 residues. CDR3 nucleotides: TGTGCCAGCGGCAGCAGGGGAGATACGCAGTATTTT. Amino acid sequence: CASGSRGDTQYF.

This chain uses TRBV29-1 with TRBJ1-1; D not resolved. The CDR3 consists of 12 residues. V was shortened by 4 bases and J by 2 bases, with 8 bases between the two germline ends. Looked up from germline, CDR1 is SQVTM and CDR2 is ANQGSEA. The CDR3 protein is CSVGELNTEAFF. The CDR3 nucleotides are TGCAGCGTTGGGGAGCTAAACACTGAAGCTTTCTTT.

This clone was seen only a few times. The chain carries TRBV18 and TRBJ2-5; D is perhaps TRBD2 (6 bases). Germline V gene lookup returns CDR1 KGHSH and CDR2 LQKENI. Deletions cut 5 bases from V and 5 bases from J, with 21 bases between. CDR3 length equals 16 residues. The CDR3 DNA reads as TGTGCCAGCTCATCCCAAATGCGGGGTGTCCTCGAGACCCAGTACTTC. Amino acid sequence: CASSSQMRGVLETQYF.

The V gene is TRBV4-1, the J gene TRBJ1-3; D not certain. The V gene lost 1 base and the J gene lost 0 bases, with 10 bases spanning the gap. CDR3 size: 16 residues. Germline CDR1 is MGHRA and CDR2 is YSYEKL. CDR3 DNA sequence: TGCGCCAGCAGCCAAGCGTTGTCGGCCTCTGGAAACACCATATATTTT. The encoded protein is CASSQALSASGNTIYF.

The chain recombines TRBV29-1 with TRBJ2-2; 9 bases are shared with TRBD2. The CDR3 spans 16 residues. CDR1 is SQVTM and CDR2 is ANQGSEA in the germline V gene. V was pared by 1 base and J by 6 bases, with 9 bases of the junction left unmatched. Here the CDR3 reads CSVEGGAGGVSGELFF. The CDR3 DNA reads as TGCAGCGTTGAAGGCGGAGCGGGGGGCGTATCCGGGGAGCTGTTTTTT.